The rows below give T cell receptor beta chains drawn from one sample of a study of response to subunit inactivated influenza vaccine. TCRdb processed the RT-PCR reads anew with MiXCR; each CDR3 protein has one entry. The sample gives about 520,000 distinct CDR3 sequences, over 25% of which show up once; approximately 2% is in the top ten. The sequences come from CD4+ T cells sorted from PBMCs, collected approximately 5 days after vaccination. The source is a man over 45 who received an inactivated influenza vaccine. CDR3s include the opening cysteine and the closing phenylalanine or tryptophan. Fields, in order: V gene, J gene, D gene, clone size, CDR3 protein, CDR3 DNA. D genes are given only for firm matches. Some rows have no size entry. The others give once, few or many, or a class for an expanded clone.

>TRBV4-2|TRBJ2-3|.|few
CASSQELGPGRNTQYF
TGTGCCAGCAGCCAAGAGCTGGGCCCAGGGAGGAATACGCAGTATTTT
>TRBV6-1|TRBJ1-5|.|.
CASSARAQGYQPQHF
TGTGCCAGCAGCGCCCGGGCACAGGGATACCAGCCCCAGCATTTT
>TRBV20-1|TRBJ1-2|TRBD1|.
CSAETGVYGYTF
TGCAGTGCCGAGACAGGGGTGTATGGCTACACCTTC
>TRBV10-3|TRBJ2-1|TRBD1|.
CAISGQGAYNEQFF
TGTGCCATCAGTGGACAGGGGGCCTACAATGAGCAGTTCTTC
>TRBV7-9|TRBJ2-2|.|few
CASSKQGPGTGELFF
TGTGCCAGCAGCAAACAGGGTCCAGGCACCGGGGAGCTGTTTTTT
>TRBV5-1|TRBJ1-4|.|few
CASSLEYRGTNEKLFF
TGCGCCAGCAGCTTGGAGTACCGGGGGACTAATGAAAAACTGTTTTTT
>TRBV28|TRBJ2-1|.|.
CASRSTVGEQFF
TGTGCCAGCAGATCGACAGTCGGTGAGCAGTTCTTC
>TRBV12-3/TRBV12-4|TRBJ2-7|.|.
CASSLRPGIIEQYF
TGTGCCAGCAGTTTAAGACCGGGAATCATCGAGCAGTACTTC
>TRBV6-2/TRBV6-3|TRBJ1-5|.|.
CASKEMTVTNQPQHF
TGTGCCAGCAAAGAAATGACAGTCACGAATCAGCCCCAGCATTTT
>TRBV10-3|TRBJ2-2|TRBD2|.
CAISEAGGPGELFF
TGTGCCATCAGTGAAGCGGGGGGTCCCGGGGAGCTGTTTTTT
>TRBV12-3/TRBV12-4|TRBJ2-7|.|.
CASSIGDKYEQYF
TGTGCCAGCAGCATAGGGGATAAGTACGAGCAGTACTTC
>TRBV2|TRBJ2-1|TRBD2|.
CASSEAAGLVVNNEQFF
TGTGCCAGCAGTGAAGCGGCGGGACTAGTTGTGAACAATGAGCAGTTCTTC
>TRBV9|TRBJ2-7|TRBD1|few
CASSVDPGDRGAYEQYF
TGTGCCAGCAGCGTAGACCCCGGAGACAGGGGTGCCTACGAGCAGTACTTC
>TRBV18|TRBJ2-7|.|few
CASSPSTYEQYF
TGTGCCAGCTCACCCAGTACTTACGAGCAGTACTTC
>TRBV12-3/TRBV12-4|TRBJ1-4|.|.
CASSLIGAGNEKLFF
TGTGCCAGCAGTTTGATTGGGGCGGGTAATGAAAAACTGTTTTTT
>TRBV7-2|TRBJ1-5|.|few
CASSRGSGSNQPQHF
TGTGCCAGCAGCCGGGGGTCCGGGAGCAATCAGCCCCAGCATTTT
>TRBV11-2|TRBJ1-1|.|many
CASSLGSNTEAFF
TGTGCCAGCAGCTTAGGGTCGAACACTGAAGCTTTCTTT
>TRBV6-2/TRBV6-3|TRBJ1-1|.|few
CASSPWHISVPVNTEAFF
TGTGCCAGCAGCCCCTGGCATATTAGCGTACCGGTGAACACTGAAGCTTTCTTT
>TRBV2|TRBJ2-5|.|.
CASSGGVQGGETQYF
TGTGCCAGCAGTGGAGGCGTTCAAGGAGGCGAGACCCAGTACTTC
>TRBV5-1|TRBJ1-2|TRBD1|.
CASSSTGGLERGYTF
TGCGCCAGCAGCTCGACAGGGGGCCTGGAGAGGGGCTACACCTTC
>TRBV10-3|TRBJ2-7|TRBD1|.
CAIRATGAYEQYF
TGTGCCATCAGGGCAACAGGGGCCTACGAGCAGTACTTC
>TRBV2|TRBJ1-1|.|.
CASSPQGLDGEAFF
TGTGCCAGCAGTCCGCAGGGGTTGGACGGCGAAGCTTTCTTT
>TRBV20-1|TRBJ2-7|.|few
CSARVGVHEQYF
TGCAGTGCTAGAGTAGGGGTACACGAGCAGTACTTC
>TRBV5-1|TRBJ1-2|TRBD1|.
CASSLGTDRADGYTF
TGCGCCAGCAGCCTCGGAACGGACAGGGCCGATGGCTACACCTTC
>TRBV7-9|TRBJ2-3|TRBD2|once
CASRVTSGRTDTQYF
TGTGCCAGCAGAGTGACTAGCGGGCGCACAGATACGCAGTATTTT
>TRBV9|TRBJ2-3|TRBD2|.
CASSVELAGGTDTQYF
TGTGCCAGCAGCGTAGAGCTAGCGGGGGGGACAGATACGCAGTATTTT
>TRBV30|TRBJ2-1|.|.
CAWGGWTGHEQFF
TGTGCCTGGGGAGGATGGACGGGACATGAGCAGTTCTTC
>TRBV3-1|TRBJ2-2|.|.
CASTHGTGELFF
TGTGCCAGCACCCACGGCACCGGGGAGCTGTTTTTT
>TRBV29-1|TRBJ2-5|.|.
CSVAGTRGETQYF
TGCAGCGTTGCTGGGACCCGCGGGGAGACCCAGTACTTC
>TRBV6-2/TRBV6-3|TRBJ2-5|.|few
CASRRGIVETQYF
TGTGCCAGCAGACGGGGGATCGTGGAGACCCAGTACTTC
>TRBV28|TRBJ2-3|.|few
CASRLLAGTDTQYF
TGTGCCAGCAGGCTATTGGCAGGCACAGATACGCAGTATTTT
>TRBV7-2|TRBJ2-7|TRBD2|few
CASSLYPGLATYEQYF
TGTGCCAGCAGCTTATATCCGGGACTAGCGACTTACGAGCAGTACTTC
>TRBV30|TRBJ1-1|.|few
CAAGADTEAFF
TGTGCCGCGGGGGCGGACACTGAAGCTTTCTTT
>TRBV15|TRBJ2-5|.|.
CATSRGNKQETQYF
TGTGCCACCAGCAGAGGCAACAAACAAGAGACCCAGTACTTC
>TRBV12-3/TRBV12-4|TRBJ2-1|.|few
CASSLALARDEQFF
TGTGCCAGCAGTTTAGCTTTAGCGAGGGATGAGCAGTTCTTC
>TRBV12-3/TRBV12-4|TRBJ2-1|.|.
CASSLGPGKFF
TGTGCCAGCAGTTTAGGTCCGGGGAAGTTCTTC
>TRBV5-1|TRBJ2-2|.|few
CASSARTDVPGELFF
TGCGCCAGCAGCGCCCGCACAGACGTGCCCGGGGAGCTGTTTTTT
>TRBV20-1|TRBJ2-1|.|.
CSALGGPSYNEQFF
TGCAGTGCCCTTGGCGGCCCCTCCTACAATGAGCAGTTCTTC
>TRBV7-2|TRBJ2-5|TRBD2|few
CASSIKAGGQRETQYF
TGTGCCAGCAGCATCAAAGCGGGAGGGCAACGAGAGACCCAGTACTTC
>TRBV20-1|TRBJ1-1|.|.
CRGGGTEAFF
TGCAGGGGGGGGGGCACTGAAGCTTTCTTT
>TRBV20-1|TRBJ1-2|TRBD1|.
CSAWTGKDYGYTF
TGCAGTGCCTGGACAGGGAAGGACTATGGCTACACCTTC